These 15 T cell receptor beta chains share one sample of origin, sequenced in a study of OX40 agonist ivuxolimab in advanced cancers. TCRdb keeps only in-frame clones here, not all; method: immunoSEQ multiplex PCR. In the table there are about 62,000 clones, about 82% of which are singletons. Sequenced material: CD4+ or CD8+ T cells sorted from blood, taken in a trial of the OX40 agonist ivuxolimab. These receptors came from an adult with an advanced solid tumor such as melanoma, head and neck, liver or kidney cancer.

The chain has TRBV30 and TRBJ2-5; TRBD1 might be the D (5 bases). Germline V CDR1 and CDR2: GTSNPN, SVGIG (reference sequence). This CDR3 contains 12 residues. Trimming pared 4 bases from V and 2 bases from J, leaving 8 bases between. CDR3: CAWTGLQETQYF. Here the CDR3 DNA reads TGTGCCTGGACAGGGTTACAAGAGACCCAGTACTTC.

The chain links TRBV30 to TRBJ2-1; TRBD2 matches 8 bases. The J segment lost 5 bases and the V segment lost 2 bases, leaving 11 bases of the junction unmatched. Germline CDR1 GTSNPN, CDR2 SVGIG (reference sequence). The CDR3 loop spans 16 amino acids. CDR3 sequence (DNA): TGTGCCTGGAGTAGAGAAGCGGGAGTCGGTAACAATGAGCAGTTCTTC. Translation: CAWSREAGVGNNEQFF. Variable domain in full (rest from reference TRBV30 and TRBJ2-1): SQTIHQWPATLVQPVGSPLSLECTVEGTSNPNLYWYRQAAGRGLQLLFYSVGIGQISSEVPQNLSASRPQDRQFILSSKKLLLSDSGFYLCAWSREAGVGNNEQFFGPGTRLTVL.

The genes are TRBV14 and TRBJ2-5; TRBD2 might be the D (6 bases). The ends were cut back, 4 bases at V and 5 bases at J, with 11 bases in the middle. Germline values: CDR1 SGHDN, CDR2 FVKESK. This CDR3 has 13 amino acids. The chain's CDR3 is CASSRGLWETQYF. CDR3 nucleotide sequence: TGTGCCAGCAGCCGAGGACTATGGGAGACCCAGTACTTC.

This sequence joins TRBV28 and TRBJ1-6; D remains unclear. The CDR3 consists of 12 residues. V was trimmed by 3 bases and J by 13 bases, leaving 10 bases between them. Germline CDR1 and CDR2: MDHEN and SYDVKM. CDR3: CASSLESRPLHF. For the CDR3, the DNA is TGTGCCAGCAGTTTGGAGTCCCGGCCCCTCCACTTT.

The CDR3 loop reads CASSPPYYGYTF. As DNA, the CDR3 is TGTGCCAGCAGTCCCCCTTACTATGGCTACACCTTC. J is TRBJ1-2 and V is TRBV6-6; D is unclear. CDR3 length: 12 residues. The germline V gene has CDR1 MNHNY and CDR2 SVGAGI (reference sequence). The ends were cut back, 5 bases at V and 3 bases at J, with 7 bases in the middle.

The chain combines TRBV5-1 with TRBJ1-3; no firm D call. Germline V gives CDR1 SGHRS, CDR2 YFSETQ. V lost 0 bases and J lost 0, with 1 base in between. The CDR3 is 13 residues long. CDR3 loop: CASSLDSGNTIYF. CDR3 DNA: TGCGCCAGCAGCTTGGACTCTGGAAACACCATATATTTT.

The chain uses TRBV12-1 and TRBJ2-7; TRBD2 is the table's D call and was not checked against the DNA. TRBV12-1 is given as a pseudogene. The CDR3 has 11 residues. DNA for the CDR3: TGTGCCAGCGGGTTTCGGGACGAGCAGTACTTC. As protein: CASGFRDEQYF.

V and J are TRBV6-5 and TRBJ2-1; D uncertain. The CDR3 spans 13 residues. In germline, CDR1 is MNHEY, CDR2 SVGAGI. V lost 0 bases to trimming and J lost 4 bases, with 4 bases between them. CDR3 in amino acids: CASSYSSYNEQFF. The CDR3 DNA follows: TGTGCCAGCAGTTACTCCAGTTACAATGAGCAGTTCTTC.

The rearrangement joins TRBV7-3 to TRBJ2-5, with 7 bases that match TRBD1. V was clipped by 5 bases and J by 5 bases; unmatched bases: 5. Germline assignment: CDR1 SGHTA and CDR2 FQGTGA. The CDR3 sequence is 13 residues long. The CDR3 region is CASSVNRGETQYF. In nucleotides, the CDR3 is TGTGCCAGCAGCGTAAACAGGGGCGAGACCCAGTACTTC.

The DNA of the CDR3 is TGCGCCAGCAGCTTGGACACAACTAATGAAAAACTGTTTTTT. It translates to CASSLDTTNEKLFF. The chain links TRBV5-1 to TRBJ1-4; unclear D gene. Germline CDR1 SGHRS, CDR2 YFSETQ. V lost 0 bases, J lost 0 bases, and 3 bases lay in between. This CDR3 has 14 residues.

The rearrangement links TRBV5-1 to TRBJ2-2; D remains ambiguous. V dropped 1 base and J dropped 3 bases, with 7 bases sitting between them. The V gene's germline CDR1 is SGHRS and CDR2 YFSETQ. This CDR3 region has 14 residues. CDR3 region: CASSLLADTGELFF. The DNA of the CDR3 is TGCGCCAGCAGCTTGCTCGCAGACACCGGGGAGCTGTTTTTT.

V is TRBV5-1 and J is TRBJ2-5; 8 bases map to TRBD2. CDR1 is SGHRS and CDR2 is YFSETQ in the germline V gene. This CDR3 has 17 residues. After removal of 2 bases from V and 7 bases from J, the junction contained 16 bases not matched to a gene. DNA for the CDR3: TGCGCCAGCAGCTTTTCAGAATTAGCCGGGACTAGAGGGACCCAGTACTTC. Amino acids: CASSFSELAGTRGTQYF.

The gene calls are TRBV2 and TRBJ2-1; TRBD1 matches at 7 bases. J gave up 4 bases and V 8 bases, and 11 bases lay outside the gene matches. This CDR3 spans 15 amino acids. Germline V CDR1 and CDR2: SNHLY, FYNNEI. The DNA for the CDR3 is TGTGCCAGCCGCTACCGGGACAGCCAATACAATGAGCAGTTCTTC. It codes for CASRYRDSQYNEQFF. The full variable domain, in which reference TRBV2 and TRBJ2-1 provide the parts outside the CDR3, is EPEVTQTPSHQVTQMGQEVILRCVPISNHLYFYWYRQILGQKVEFLVSFYNNEISEKSEIFDDQFSVERPDGSNFTLKIRSTKLEDSAMYFCASRYRDSQYNEQFFGPGTRLTVL.

This clone has more than one count but fewer than ten. The rearrangement uses TRBV9 and TRBJ2-1; D possibly corresponds to TRBD2 (6 bases). Germline CDR1 and CDR2: SGDLS and YYNGEE. V lost 4 bases, J lost 0 bases, and 11 bases lay in between. The CDR3 loop spans 15 amino acids. The CDR3 is CASSQGGDSYNEQFF. For the CDR3, the DNA is TGTGCCAGCAGCCAGGGCGGGGACTCCTACAATGAGCAGTTCTTC.

The chain couples TRBV4-1 to TRBJ2-3, with unresolved D. Trimming removed 3 bases from V and 4 bases from J, with 14 bases in between. Germline V CDR1 and CDR2: MGHRA, YSYEKL. The length of the CDR3 is 15 residues. The CDR3 DNA is TGCGCCAGCAGCCACCGAACCTCAGCCTCAGATACGCAGTATTTT. Translated: CASSHRTSASDTQYF.